The rows below give T cell receptor beta chains drawn from one sample of a study of blood T cells in healthy people across ages. TCRdb used MiXCR to reprocess the 5' RACE reads, holding one entry per CDR3 protein. Here the sample spans approximately 900,000 distinct CDR3 sequences, around 48% being singletons. The sequencing input was blood. The source of these receptors is a man aged 30-40 years in good health. CDR3s include the opening cysteine and the closing phenylalanine or tryptophan. A D gene is named only where the DNA matches it firmly. The size of a clone is reported for some rows only, either as once, few or many, or as a class for expanded clones.

TRBV28	many	-	TRBJ2-7	CASSPLTWGSSYEQYF	TGTGCCAGCAGCCCTCTCACGTGGGGGTCCTCCTACGAGCAGTACTTC
TRBV4-3	few	TRBD1	TRBJ1-4	CASSQTSTGVNEKLFF	TGCGCCAGCAGCCAGACTTCGACAGGGGTGAATGAAAAACTGTTTTTT
TRBV2	-	-	TRBJ1-2	CASSPDSLGYGYTF	TGTGCCAGCAGCCCCGACAGTCTTGGGTATGGCTACACCTTC
TRBV18	-	-	TRBJ2-3	CASAPEGNTQYF	TGTGCCAGCGCACCGGAGGGGAATACGCAGTATTTT
TRBV7-7	few	TRBD1	TRBJ1-2	CATGTETNGYTF	TGTGCTACCGGGACAGAGACGAATGGCTACACCTTC
TRBV27	-	-	TRBJ1-5	CACSLSLSGQPQHF	TGTGCCTGCAGTTTATCCCTTTCAGGACAGCCCCAGCATTTT
TRBV7-2	-	-	TRBJ1-2	CATQRVHNYGYTF	TGTGCCACACAGCGGGTACATAACTATGGCTACACCTTC
TRBV29-1	-	-	TRBJ1-1	CSVEAGENTEAFF	TGCAGCGTTGAAGCGGGGGAAAACACTGAAGCTTTCTTT
TRBV7-9	-	-	TRBJ2-7	CAILFGSGSSYEQYF	TGTGCCATCCTTTTTGGTAGCGGATCCTCCTACGAGCAGTACTTC
TRBV7-9	-	TRBD1	TRBJ1-1	CASSLPTGGATEAFF	TGTGCCAGCAGCTTACCGACAGGGGGGGCCACTGAAGCTTTCTTT
TRBV13	few	TRBD1	TRBJ2-7	CASSDRDSPNYYEQYF	TGTGCCAGCAGCGACCGGGACAGCCCAAACTACTACGAGCAGTACTTC
TRBV5-5	few	TRBD1	TRBJ1-1	CASSSTGTANTEAFF	TGTGCCAGCAGCTCGACCGGGACAGCGAACACTGAAGCTTTCTTT
TRBV20-1	few	-	TRBJ2-5	CSALDRLQETQYF	TGCAGTGCACTGGACCGGCTCCAAGAGACCCAGTACTTC
TRBV6-2/TRBV6-3	many	TRBD2	TRBJ2-5	CASSPGIAGYQETQYF	TGTGCCAGCAGTCCCGGTATAGCGGGGTACCAAGAGACCCAGTACTTC
TRBV7-2	few	-	TRBJ1-5	CASSFPLAGQPQHF	TGTGCCAGCAGTTTTCCCCTCGCGGGTCAGCCCCAGCATTTT
TRBV28	few	-	TRBJ1-2	CASSSRENYGYTF	TGTGCCAGCAGTTCTAGGGAAAACTATGGCTACACCTTC
TRBV6-2/TRBV6-3	-	TRBD1	TRBJ2-1	CASRTRDSSYNEQFF	TGTGCCAGCAGGACCCGGGACAGTTCCTACAATGAGCAGTTCTTC
TRBV12-3/TRBV12-4	-	-	TRBJ1-2	CASSLGQPTNYGYTF	TGTGCCAGCAGTTTGGGGCAGCCAACTAACTATGGCTACACCTTC
TRBV6-5	-	-	TRBJ2-3	CASSYLTGQGGTTDTQYF	TGTGCCAGCAGTTATTTGACGGGGCAGGGGGGGACCACAGATACGCAGTATTTT
TRBV6-6	few	TRBD2	TRBJ2-4	CASSSGTSGGKNIQYF	TGTGCCAGCAGCTCAGGGACTAGCGGGGGTAAAAACATTCAGTACTTC
TRBV5-1	-	-	TRBJ2-7	CAGSLFAGRGEQYF	TGCGCCGGCAGCTTGTTTGCAGGGCGGGGCGAGCAGTACTTC
TRBV3-1	-	-	TRBJ2-1	CASSQETVSHNEQFF	TGTGCCAGCAGCCAAGAGACGGTCTCCCACAATGAGCAGTTCTTC
TRBV10-3	many	-	TRBJ2-3	CATISGRGRADTQYF	TGTGCCACCATATCAGGTCGGGGGCGAGCAGATACGCAGTATTTT
TRBV12-3/TRBV12-4	-	-	TRBJ1-4	CASTWTASNEKLFF	TGTGCCAGCACCTGGACAGCATCTAATGAAAAACTGTTTTTT
TRBV27	-	-	TRBJ1-6	CASSPGIMAIRSYNSPLHF	TGTGCCAGCAGTCCTGGTATAATGGCGATTCGAAGCTATAATTCACCCCTCCACTTT
TRBV11-1	few	TRBD2	TRBJ2-7	CASSSLAGRAPYEQYF	TGTGCCAGCAGCTCCCTAGCGGGACGGGCCCCGTACGAGCAGTACTTC
TRBV6-5	-	-	TRBJ2-7	CASSYGAGNYEQYF	TGTGCCAGCAGTTACGGGGCGGGGAACTACGAGCAGTACTTC
TRBV6-5	-	-	TRBJ1-2	CASSYGGGRANYGYTF	TGTGCCAGCAGTTACGGGGGGGGCCGCGCTAACTATGGCTACACCTTC
TRBV5-1	-	TRBD1	TRBJ2-1	CASSYGTGTGDEQFF	TGCGCCAGCAGCTACGGGACAGGGACAGGGGATGAGCAGTTCTTC
TRBV28	few	-	TRBJ1-6	CASTSGSSYNSPLHF	TGTGCCAGCACCTCGGGGAGCTCCTATAATTCACCCCTCCACTTT
TRBV12-3/TRBV12-4	-	-	TRBJ2-2	CASSRAGQNTGELFF	TGTGCCAGCAGCCGCGCGGGGCAGAACACCGGGGAGCTGTTTTTT
TRBV28	-	TRBD2	TRBJ2-7	CASSISGGASSYNEQYF	TGTGCCAGCAGTATCAGCGGGGGGGCGAGCTCCTACAATGAGCAGTACTTC
TRBV3-1	few	-	TRBJ1-1	CASSPRAGSGTEAFF	TGTGCCAGCAGCCCTAGGGCAGGGTCCGGCACTGAAGCTTTCTTT
TRBV20-1	-	-	TRBJ1-4	CRRREKLFF	TGCAGGAGAAGAGAAAAACTGTTTTTT
TRBV29-1	-	-	TRBJ2-7	CSAMGAQGRFPIEQYF	TGCAGCGCGATGGGTGCACAGGGTCGGTTCCCTATCGAGCAGTACTTC
TRBV6-1	-	-	TRBJ1-1	CASSETGREAFF	TGTGCCAGCAGTGAAACAGGTAGGGAAGCTTTCTTT
TRBV4-2	few	-	TRBJ1-2	CASSQRGAPNYGYTF	TGTGCCAGCAGCCAGAGAGGGGCTCCTAACTATGGCTACACCTTC
TRBV20-1	-	TRBD2	TRBJ2-1	CSARKTSGGAFYGQFF	TGCAGTGCTAGAAAGACTAGCGGGGGGGCTTTTTACGGGCAGTTCTTC